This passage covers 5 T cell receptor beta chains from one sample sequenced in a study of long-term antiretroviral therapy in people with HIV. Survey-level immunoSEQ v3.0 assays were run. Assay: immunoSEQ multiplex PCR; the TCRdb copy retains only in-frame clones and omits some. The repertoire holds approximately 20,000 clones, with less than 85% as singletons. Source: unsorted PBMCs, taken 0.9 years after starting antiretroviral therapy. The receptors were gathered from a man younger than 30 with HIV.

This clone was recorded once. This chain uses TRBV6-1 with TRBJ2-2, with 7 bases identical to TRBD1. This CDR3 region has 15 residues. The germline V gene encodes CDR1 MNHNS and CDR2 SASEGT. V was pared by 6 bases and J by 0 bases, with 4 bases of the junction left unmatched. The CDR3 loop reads CASRRGQSNTGELFF. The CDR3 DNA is TGTGCCAGCAGGAGGGGGCAGTCGAACACCGGGGAGCTGTTTTTT.

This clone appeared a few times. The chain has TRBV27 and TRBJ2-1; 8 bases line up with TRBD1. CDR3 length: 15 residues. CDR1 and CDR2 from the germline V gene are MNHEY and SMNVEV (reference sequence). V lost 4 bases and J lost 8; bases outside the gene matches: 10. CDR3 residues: CASSSSSTGEYEQFF. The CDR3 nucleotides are TGTGCCAGCAGTTCAAGCTCGACAGGGGAGTATGAGCAGTTCTTC.

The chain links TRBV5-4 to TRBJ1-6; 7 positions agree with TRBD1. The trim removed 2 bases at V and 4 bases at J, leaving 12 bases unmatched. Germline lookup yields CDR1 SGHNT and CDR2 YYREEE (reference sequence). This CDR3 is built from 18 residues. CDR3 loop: CASSFGQEHPVYNSPLHF. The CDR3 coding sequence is TGTGCCAGCAGCTTCGGACAGGAGCATCCAGTTTATAATTCACCCCTCCACTTT.

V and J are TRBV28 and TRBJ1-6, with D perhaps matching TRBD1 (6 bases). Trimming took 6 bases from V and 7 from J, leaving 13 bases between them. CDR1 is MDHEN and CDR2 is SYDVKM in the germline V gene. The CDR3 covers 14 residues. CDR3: CASRERQGNSPLHF. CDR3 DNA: TGTGCCAGCAGGGAACGTCAGGGGAATTCACCCCTCCACTTT.

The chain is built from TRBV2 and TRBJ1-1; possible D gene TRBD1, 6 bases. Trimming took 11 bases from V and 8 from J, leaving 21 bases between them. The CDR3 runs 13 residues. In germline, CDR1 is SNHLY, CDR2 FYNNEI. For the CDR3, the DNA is TGTGCCGTCGTACCACAGGGTTATCCCGAAGCTTTCTTT. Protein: CAVVPQGYPEAFF.